These 17 T cell receptor beta chains were sequenced from one sample in a study of T cells in Graves' hyperthyroidism and ophthalmopathy (dated by TCRdb to between 2018 and 2021). Libraries came from multiplex PCR. The run used an Illumina HiSeq 2000. The TCR beta CDR3 regions were amplified from the RNA transcripts. A first-round RT-PCR of the TCR CDR3 used the HTBI primer set with the Qiagen OneStep RT-PCR kit. Using fastp at Q25 and MiXCR, TCRdb reprocessed the public reads and kept productive beta chains. Identical CDR3 proteins give one entry, which carries the most common genes and DNA. The table for this sample lists roughly 500,000 distinct CDR3 sequences; about 20% of them were counted only once. Approximately 49% of the sample comes from the top ten. Sequencing was carried out using blood. The receptors originated from a woman in her 70s with Graves' ophthalmopathy.

This clonotype was picked up many times. The rearrangement links TRBV28 to TRBJ1-4; 9 bases are a match to TRBD1. CDR3 length: 14 amino acids. The V gene's germline CDR1 is MDHEN and CDR2 SYDVKM. The junction had 7 bases not matched to a gene; V was cut back by 3 bases and J by 11 bases. CDR3 sequence: CASSLRQGVTKLFF. CDR3 DNA sequence: TGTGCCAGCAGTTTGAGACAGGGGGTGACGAAACTGTTTTTT.

The rearrangement joins TRBV20-1 to TRBJ2-7; D gene unclear. In germline, CDR1 is DFQATT, CDR2 SNEGSKA (reference sequence). This CDR3 is built from 11 residues. Trimming shortened V by 3 bases and J by 2 bases, and 5 bases separated the two germline ends. The CDR3 region has the DNA TGCAGTGCTAGCAGAGCCTACGAGCAGTACTTC. Translation gives CSASRAYEQYF.

In the case of this clonotype: A read error is possible here, since a much larger clone lies one base away. The chain uses TRBV2 and TRBJ1-2; perhaps TRBD1 as D (6 bases). With 3 bases removed from V and 6 bases from J, the gap between germline ends came to 14 bases. The germline gives CDR1 SNHLY, CDR2 FYNNEI. This CDR3 region has 14 residues. CDR3 in DNA: TGTGCCAGCAGTGAGGTAGGGGGGGCGAATGGCTACACCTTC. Translated: CASSEVGGANGYTF.

This clonotype has more than one count but fewer than ten. The CDR3 loop reads CASTKGTGAYEQYF. The CDR3 region has the DNA TGTGCCAGCACAAAAGGGACAGGGGCCTACGAGCAGTACTTC. The chain has TRBV6-1 and TRBJ2-7; TRBD1 aligns across 10 bases. The V gene end was trimmed by 7 bases and the J gene end by 2 bases; junction bases not matched to a gene: 5. The CDR3 extends over 14 amino acids. The V gene's germline CDR1 is MNHNS and CDR2 SASEGT.

The rearrangement links TRBV6-5 to TRBJ1-2; possibly TRBD1 for D (5 bases). The CDR3 loop spans 12 amino acids. Germline CDR1 MNHEY, CDR2 SVGAGI. Trimming removed 2 bases at V and 10 bases at J, with 11 bases between. The CDR3 DNA sequence: TGTGCCAGCAGTTACGGGGGAGGGACCTACACCTTC. Encoded protein: CASSYGGGTYTF.

There are many counts of this clonotype. The chain has TRBV7-2 and TRBJ1-1; TRBD1 is a possible D gene (6 bases). The germline V and J ends were trimmed by 4 bases and 4 bases, with 16 bases remaining between them. Germline CDR1 and CDR2: SGHTA and FQGNSA. CDR3 size: 15 residues. As DNA, the CDR3 is TGTGCCAGCAGCTGGAACAGGGTGTTAGGCACTGAAGCTTTCTTT. Its translation: CASSWNRVLGTEAFF.

With regard to this clonotype: Without the conserved terminal phenylalanine or tryptophan, this CDR3 likely stems from a read error. This sequence joins TRBV28 and TRBJ1-3, with D possibly matching TRBD1 (5 bases). Germline V gene lookup returns CDR1 MDHEN and CDR2 SYDVKM. This CDR3 comprises 14 residues. V lost 7 bases, J lost 3 bases, and 13 bases lay in between. CDR3 residues: CASTPGTFGNTIYL. The CDR3 DNA sequence: TGTGCCAGCACCCCCGGGACCTTTGGAAACACCATATATCTT.

The gene calls are TRBV19 and TRBJ1-2, with a weak D call TRBD1 (6 bases). V gave up 6 bases and J gave up 2 bases, with 19 bases separating them. Looked up from germline, CDR1 is LNHDA and CDR2 is SQIVND (reference sequence). The CDR3 covers 16 residues. For the CDR3, the DNA is TGTGCCAGTAGCAGCCGAACGGACGGACAGAACTATGGCTACACCTTC. Its translation is CASSSRTDGQNYGYTF. Combining the CDR3 with reference TRBV19 and TRBJ1-2 gives the whole variable domain DGGITQSPKYLFRKEGQNVTLSCEQNLNHDAMYWYRQDPGQGLRLIYYSQIVNDFQKGDIAEGYSVSREKKESFPLTVTSAQKNPTAFYLCASSSRTDGQNYGYTFGSGTRLTVV.

V and J are TRBV5-1 and TRBJ1-2; D perhaps matches TRBD1 (6 bases). Germline V lookup: CDR1 SGHRS, CDR2 YFSETQ. Trimming took off 1 base at V and 2 bases at J, with 12 bases between the two ends. The CDR3 contains 15 residues. This chain's CDR3 is CASSLISTGNYGYTF. The CDR3 nucleotides are TGCGCCAGCAGCTTGATTTCGACAGGAAACTATGGCTACACCTTC.

This clonotype has only a few counts. Here the CDR3 DNA reads TGTGCCAGCAGTTTATGGGCCATGGCAGGGACCACAGATACGCAGTATTTT. The encoded protein is CASSLWAMAGTTDTQYF. V is TRBV28 and J is TRBJ2-3, with D possibly being TRBD1 or TRBD2 (5 bases each). V was clipped by 0 bases and J by 2 bases, with 15 bases between them. Per germline, CDR1 MDHEN and CDR2 SYDVKM. The CDR3 spans 17 residues.

This clonotype was seen only a few times. The CDR3 region is CASLGATGELFF. Here the CDR3 DNA reads TGTGCCAGCCTCGGTGCCACCGGGGAGCTGTTTTTT. The chain uses TRBV19 and TRBJ2-2, with D hard to call. Trimming took 9 bases from V and 4 from J, leaving 9 bases between them. CDR1 and CDR2 (germline): LNHDA, SQIVND (reference sequence). The CDR3 runs 12 residues.

This clonotype was picked up a small number of times. The chain employs TRBV7-6 and TRBJ2-3; 7 positions agree with TRBD2. This CDR3 is 14 amino acids long. V shed 6 bases, J shed 0 bases, and the junction held 3 bases outside the gene matches. Germline CDR1 SGHVS, CDR2 FNYEAQ. In DNA form, the CDR3 reads TGTGCCAGCAGTAGGGACTACAGCACAGATACGCAGTATTTT. It yields the protein CASSRDYSTDTQYF.

The rearrangement uses TRBV28 and TRBJ1-6; TRBD1 aligns across 8 bases. This CDR3 is 16 amino acids long. Germline lookup yields CDR1 MDHEN and CDR2 SYDVKM. The V and J ends lost 4 bases and 10 bases, in that order; junction bases with no gene match: 12. The CDR3: CASSSYGQGGGSPLHF. The CDR3 DNA follows: TGTGCCAGCAGTTCCTATGGACAGGGAGGAGGATCACCCCTCCACTTT.

This clonotype came up a few times. This chain uses TRBV20-1 with TRBJ2-5; the D gene is possibly TRBD2 (6 bases). Germline loops: CDR1 DFQATT, CDR2 SNEGSKA (reference sequence). The V end lost 6 bases, the J end lost 5 bases, and 19 bases lay between the germline ends. This CDR3 has 14 amino acids. CDR3 region: CSAKGRETSETQYF. In DNA form, the CDR3 reads TGCAGTGCCAAGGGACGGGAGACGAGCGAGACCCAGTACTTC.

This clonotype has a single count. The chain has TRBV7-2 and TRBJ1-2, with D possibly matching TRBD1 (6 bases). Germline CDR1 reads SGHTA; CDR2 reads FQGNSA. The CDR3 has 15 residues. V was pared by 4 bases and J by 7 bases, with 19 bases between. The CDR3 is CASSSQQGALGGYTF. The CDR3 bases are TGTGCCAGCAGCTCTCAACAGGGAGCTCTAGGTGGCTACACCTTC.

This clonotype has just a few counts. This chain connects TRBV19 to TRBJ1-6, with D unresolved. The CDR3 extends over 14 amino acids. V lost 4 bases and J 5 bases, leaving 9 bases between the germline ends. In germline, CDR1 is LNHDA, CDR2 SQIVND (reference sequence). Written as DNA, the CDR3 is TGTGCCAGTAGTACCCGACGGGATAATTCACCCCTCCACTTT. Its protein product is CASSTRRDNSPLHF.

The chain has TRBV19 and TRBJ2-1; 7 positions agree with TRBD1. Trimming took 3 bases from V and 3 from J; bases not matched to a gene: 5. Germline CDR1 LNHDA, CDR2 SQIVND (reference sequence). The CDR3 consists of 15 residues. The CDR3 loop is CASSITGDLYNEQFF. CDR3 DNA sequence: TGTGCCAGTAGTATCACAGGGGATCTCTACAATGAGCAGTTCTTC. The full variable domain, its missing parts supplied by reference TRBV19 and TRBJ2-1, is DGGITQSPKYLFRKEGQNVTLSCEQNLNHDAMYWYRQDPGQGLRLIYYSQIVNDFQKGDIAEGYSVSREKKESFPLTVTSAQKNPTAFYLCASSITGDLYNEQFFGPGTRLTVL.